This TCR beta chain was found in a study of T cell changes during pregnancy in multiple sclerosis. The method was immunoSEQ multiplex PCR; TCRdb's version includes in-frame clones alone and lacks a portion of them. The sample shows fewer than 80,000 clones, 94% of them seen only once. Material: CD4+ T cells from peripheral blood mononuclear cells, obtained after pregnancy. This clonotype originated in a female donor with multiple sclerosis, enrolled in a pregnancy study.

CDR3 nucleotide sequence: TGTGCCAGCAGGTCCGGGAGCCGAGGAGCGCAGTATTTT. Protein sequence: CASRSGSRGAQYF. The J gene is TRBJ2-3, the V gene TRBV7-3; the D gene is possibly TRBD2 (6 bases). The V gene's germline CDR1 is SGHTA and CDR2 FQGTGA. The CDR3 totals 13 residues. Trimming pared 6 bases from V and 10 bases from J, leaving 17 bases between.